This T cell receptor (beta chain) was identified during a study of read filtering for tumor transcriptome and immune sequencing (dated by TCRdb to 2018 to 2021). Notes on the research overall: The cohort consisted of some 16 male and over twelve female patients, with a mean age of roughly 70 years and an age range of roughly 47 to 85. One main goal was a read-filtering strategy for immune repertoire data, in particular deciding whether clonotypes backed by only one read should be removed. After DNase treatment, whole-transcriptome libraries were prepared with the TruSeq RNA Access Library Prep Kit. By revised international staging, roughly eight patients were R-ISS I, about 17 were R-ISS II and about seven were R-ISS III. Per sample, about 4.05 to 11 million TCR-region mapped reads were obtained with IR-seq, compared with only about 85 to 1273 with RNA-seq. The study compared TCR repertoires from targeted immune repertoire sequencing and bulk whole-transcriptome sequencing run on the same bone marrow samples. Broad study findings and their caveats: The sorted CD138-negative fraction was composed of a mixed bone marrow immune population rather than of purified T cells. Removing single-read clonotypes increased the correlation between IR-seq and RNA-seq shared clonotype proportions. Single-read clonotypes made up about four fifths of clonotypes but 3% to 4% of total reads in IR-seq, and 74.6% of clonotypes and about 45% of reads in RNA-seq. IR-seq captured clonotypes at much higher depth and more reliably than RNA-seq, and smaller IR-seq throughput sufficed to identify most shared clonotypes.

The CDR3, from cysteine to phenylalanine, totals 12 residues. Only the CDR3 DNA stays, 36 bases, in frame from base 1. Per the germline V gene, SQVTM is the CDR1 and ANQGSEA is the CDR2. Each patient had bone marrow sampled at the time of active disease. Isolation of bone marrow mononuclear cells was performed by Ficoll-Hypaque density gradient centrifugation. Myeloma plasma cells were removed and CD138-negative cells were collected by negative selection after labeling with CD138 magnetic microbeads on a MACS separator. Flow cytometry with CD138 antibodies on an Attune NxT was used to check how pure the isolated cells were. Total RNA was extracted using TRIzol reagent and was quantified on a NanoDrop spectrophotometer. Paired RNA-seq and IR-seq were performed on each patient's CD138-negative bone marrow sample. There are many counts of this clonotype. Which antigen it targets is not known. Base qualities are missing; no much larger clone stands one base away.

The Immunoverse kit was used to build TCR libraries from 400 to 500 ng RNA, with molecular barcoded adaptors covering alpha/delta and beta/gamma chains. TCR library preparation used the same RNA that was used for transcriptome sequencing. TCR libraries were sequenced on an Illumina HiSeq 4000 with 2 x 150 cycles. Concerning the study's data processing: MiXCR aligned TCR reads to human V, D, J and C references and assembled the aligned reads into CDR3 clonotypes, with quality filtering and error correction included. The tcR package in R was used for analysis of clonotype counts and gene usage diversity. For inspection of raw mapping reads, RNA-seq reads were mapped by STAR aligner version 2.5.3a onto GRCh37 of the human genome. To test how sequencing depth affects detected clonotypes, IR-seq fastq files were randomly downsampled with Seqtk 1.3. TCRdb's own reprocessing of the public reads used fastp at Q25 and MiXCR and kept productive beta chains. Rows are unified per CDR3 protein, each entry keeping the most common DNA and genes. The V and J calls were determined by TCRdb, not by the authors. The sample yields about 86,000 distinct CDR3 sequences; roughly 12% were counted once. In total, the top ten clones hold 15% of the sample.

Sequenced material: a population of CD138-negative cells sorted from bone marrow. The cell subset or site label, as the study defines it: bone marrow mononuclear cells depleted of CD138+ plasma/myeloma cells by negative magnetic selection. The chain uses TRBV29-1 and TRBJ2-7, with TRBD2 perhaps the D gene, on 5 matching bases. This sequence was found in a donor older than 35 with multiple myeloma. The sequenced DNA is TGCAGAGTCCTAGGCCGGGACTACGAGCAGTACTTC. This translates into CRVLGRDYEQYF.